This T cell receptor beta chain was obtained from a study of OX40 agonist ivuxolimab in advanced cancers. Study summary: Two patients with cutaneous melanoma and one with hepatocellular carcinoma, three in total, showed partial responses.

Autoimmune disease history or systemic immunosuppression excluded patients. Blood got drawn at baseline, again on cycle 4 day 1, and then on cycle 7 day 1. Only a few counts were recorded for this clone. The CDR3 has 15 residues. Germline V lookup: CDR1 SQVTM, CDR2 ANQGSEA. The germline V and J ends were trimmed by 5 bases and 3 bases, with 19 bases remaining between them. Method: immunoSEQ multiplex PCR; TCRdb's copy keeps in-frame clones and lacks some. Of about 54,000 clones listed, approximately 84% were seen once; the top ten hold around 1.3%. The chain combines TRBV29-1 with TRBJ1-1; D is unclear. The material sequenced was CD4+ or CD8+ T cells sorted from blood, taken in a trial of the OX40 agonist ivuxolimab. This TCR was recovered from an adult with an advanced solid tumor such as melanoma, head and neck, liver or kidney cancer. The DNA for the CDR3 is TGCAGCGTTACGAAAGCTGACGGAGTGGACACTGAAGCTTTCTTT. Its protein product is CSVTKADGVDTEAFF.